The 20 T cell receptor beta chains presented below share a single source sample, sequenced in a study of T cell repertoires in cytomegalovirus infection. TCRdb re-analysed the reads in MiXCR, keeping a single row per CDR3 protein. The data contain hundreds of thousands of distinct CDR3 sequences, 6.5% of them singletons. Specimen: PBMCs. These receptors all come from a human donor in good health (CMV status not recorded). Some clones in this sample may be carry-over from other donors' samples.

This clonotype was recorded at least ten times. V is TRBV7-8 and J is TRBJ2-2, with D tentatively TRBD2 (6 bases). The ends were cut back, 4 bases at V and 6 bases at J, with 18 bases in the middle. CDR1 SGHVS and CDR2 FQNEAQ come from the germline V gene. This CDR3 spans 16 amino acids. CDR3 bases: TGTGCCAGCAGCTCCCTGGAGGGAGGACTCGCCGGGGAGCTGTTTTTT. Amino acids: CASSSLEGGLAGELFF.

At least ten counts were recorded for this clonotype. The CDR3 spells CASQGVKETQYF. The CDR3 DNA sequence: TGTGCCAGCCAGGGAGTGAAGGAGACCCAGTACTTC. V usage is TRBV28 and J usage is TRBJ2-5; D may be TRBD1 or TRBD2 (5 bases each). Per the germline V gene, CDR1 is MDHEN and CDR2 is SYDVKM. The CDR3 spans 12 residues. Trimming removed 8 bases from V and 5 bases from J, with 12 bases in between.

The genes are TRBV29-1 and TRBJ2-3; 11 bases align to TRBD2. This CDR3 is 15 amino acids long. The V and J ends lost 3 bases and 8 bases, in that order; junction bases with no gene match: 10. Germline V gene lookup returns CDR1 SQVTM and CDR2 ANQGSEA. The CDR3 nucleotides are TGCAGCGTTGACGTGTCCCTCCTAGCGGGGGGTACGCAGTATTTT. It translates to CSVDVSLLAGGTQYF.

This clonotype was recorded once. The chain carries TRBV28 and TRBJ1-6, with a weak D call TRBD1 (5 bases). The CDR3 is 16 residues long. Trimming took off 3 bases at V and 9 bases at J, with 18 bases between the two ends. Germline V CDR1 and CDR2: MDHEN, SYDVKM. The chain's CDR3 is CASSFSIAGTGSPLHF. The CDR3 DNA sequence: TGTGCCAGCAGTTTCTCGATCGCAGGGACGGGTTCACCCCTCCACTTT. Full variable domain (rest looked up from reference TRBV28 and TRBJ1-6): DVKVTQSSRYLVKRTGEKVFLECVQDMDHENMFWYRQDPGLGLRLIYFSYDVKMKEKGDIPEGYSVSREKKERFSLILESASTNQTSMYLCASSFSIAGTGSPLHFGNGTRLTVT.

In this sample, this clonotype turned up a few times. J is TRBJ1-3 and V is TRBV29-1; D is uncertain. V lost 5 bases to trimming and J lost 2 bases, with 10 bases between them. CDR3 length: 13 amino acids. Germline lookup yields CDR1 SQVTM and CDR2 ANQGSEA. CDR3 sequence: CSVRGSPGNTIYF. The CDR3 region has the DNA TGCAGCGTTCGGGGAAGTCCTGGAAACACCATATATTTT.

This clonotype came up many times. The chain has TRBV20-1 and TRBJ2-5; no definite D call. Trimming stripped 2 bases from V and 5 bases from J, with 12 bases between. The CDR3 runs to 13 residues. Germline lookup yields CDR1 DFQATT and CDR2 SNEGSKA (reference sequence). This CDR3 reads CSARPRVGETQYF. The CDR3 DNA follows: TGCAGTGCTAGACCCCGCGTGGGGGAGACCCAGTACTTC.

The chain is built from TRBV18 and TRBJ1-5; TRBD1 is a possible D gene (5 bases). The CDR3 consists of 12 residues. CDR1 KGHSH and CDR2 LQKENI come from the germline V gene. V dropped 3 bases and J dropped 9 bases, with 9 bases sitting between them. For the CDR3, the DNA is TGTGCCAGCTCACCCAAGGGACCGCCCCAGCATTTT. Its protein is CASSPKGPPQHF.

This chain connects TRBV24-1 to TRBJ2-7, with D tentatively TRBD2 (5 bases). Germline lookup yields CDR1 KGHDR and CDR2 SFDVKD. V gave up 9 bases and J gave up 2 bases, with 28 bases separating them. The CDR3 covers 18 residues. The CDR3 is CATHPPDWGMIFPYEQYF. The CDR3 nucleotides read TGTGCCACCCACCCCCCGGACTGGGGAATGATCTTCCCCTACGAGCAGTACTTC.

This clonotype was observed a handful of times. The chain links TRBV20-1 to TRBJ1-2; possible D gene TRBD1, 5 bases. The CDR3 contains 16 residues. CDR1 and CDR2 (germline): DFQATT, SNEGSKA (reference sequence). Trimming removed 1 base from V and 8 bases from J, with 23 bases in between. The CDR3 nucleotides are TGCAGTGCTAGAGGTGGCCGGGACCCCCCTTCTAGGGGCTACACCTTC. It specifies CSARGGRDPPSRGYTF.

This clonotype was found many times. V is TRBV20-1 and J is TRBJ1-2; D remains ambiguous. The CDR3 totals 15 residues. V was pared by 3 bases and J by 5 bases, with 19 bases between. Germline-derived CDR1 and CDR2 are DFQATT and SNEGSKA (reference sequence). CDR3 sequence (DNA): TGCAGTGCTAGTCCCCGACCCCCGATAAAGTATGGCTACACCTTC. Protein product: CSASPRPPIKYGYTF.

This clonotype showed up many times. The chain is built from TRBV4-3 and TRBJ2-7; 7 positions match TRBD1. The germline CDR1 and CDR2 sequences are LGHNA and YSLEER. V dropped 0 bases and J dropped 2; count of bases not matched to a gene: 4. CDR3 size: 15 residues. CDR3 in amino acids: CASSQELQGTYEQYF. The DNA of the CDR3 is TGCGCCAGCAGCCAAGAGTTACAGGGGACCTACGAGCAGTACTTC.

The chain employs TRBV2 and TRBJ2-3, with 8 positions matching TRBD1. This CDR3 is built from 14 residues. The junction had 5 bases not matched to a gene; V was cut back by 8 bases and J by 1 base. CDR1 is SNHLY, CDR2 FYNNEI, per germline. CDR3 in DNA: TGTGCCAGCGCAGGGGGCTATGGCACAGATACGCAGTATTTT. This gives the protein CASAGGYGTDTQYF.

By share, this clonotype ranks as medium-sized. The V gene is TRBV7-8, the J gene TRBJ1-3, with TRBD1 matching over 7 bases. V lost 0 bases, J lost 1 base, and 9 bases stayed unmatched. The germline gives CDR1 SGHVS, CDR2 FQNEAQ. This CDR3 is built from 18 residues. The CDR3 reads CASSLARQGGGSGNTIYF. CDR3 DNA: TGTGCCAGCAGCTTAGCCCGACAGGGAGGTGGATCTGGAAACACCATATATTTT.

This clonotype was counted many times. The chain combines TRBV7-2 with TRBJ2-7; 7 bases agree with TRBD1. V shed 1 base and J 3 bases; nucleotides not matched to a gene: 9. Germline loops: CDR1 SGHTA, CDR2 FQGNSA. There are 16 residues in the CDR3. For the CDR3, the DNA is TGTGCCAGCAGCTTAGAGGGGGCATCTCGGTACTACGAGCAGTACTTC. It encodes CASSLEGASRYYEQYF.

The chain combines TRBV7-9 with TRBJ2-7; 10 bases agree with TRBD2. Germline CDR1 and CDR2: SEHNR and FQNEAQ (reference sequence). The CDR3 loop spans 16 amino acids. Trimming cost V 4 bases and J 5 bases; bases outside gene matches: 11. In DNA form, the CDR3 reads TGTGCCAGCAGCTCCTTCGGGACTAGCGTTGGGGACGAGCAGTACTTC. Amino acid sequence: CASSSFGTSVGDEQYF.

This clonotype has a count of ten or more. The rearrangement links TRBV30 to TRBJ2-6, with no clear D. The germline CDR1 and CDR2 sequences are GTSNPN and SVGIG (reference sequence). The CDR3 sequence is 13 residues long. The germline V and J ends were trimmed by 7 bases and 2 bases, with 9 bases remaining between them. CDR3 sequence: CASPRAGANVLTF. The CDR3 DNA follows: TGTGCCTCACCCCGGGCTGGGGCCAACGTCCTGACTTTC.

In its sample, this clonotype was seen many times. The CDR3 nucleotides are TGTGCCAGCAGCTCCGGACAGGGGAGGTTTGGCTACACCTTC. Translation: CASSSGQGRFGYTF. This sequence joins TRBV7-2 and TRBJ1-2; 9 positions agree with TRBD1. The ends lost 4 bases at V and 7 bases at J; junction bases unmatched: 7. CDR1 and CDR2 (germline): SGHTA, FQGNSA. The CDR3 spans 14 residues.

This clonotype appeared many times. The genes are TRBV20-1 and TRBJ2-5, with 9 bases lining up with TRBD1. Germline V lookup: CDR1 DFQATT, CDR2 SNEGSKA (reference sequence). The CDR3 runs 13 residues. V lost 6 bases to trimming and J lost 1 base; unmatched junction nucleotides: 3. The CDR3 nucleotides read TGCAGTGCGCGGACAGGGGCCCAAGAGACCCAGTACTTC. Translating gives CSARTGAQETQYF.

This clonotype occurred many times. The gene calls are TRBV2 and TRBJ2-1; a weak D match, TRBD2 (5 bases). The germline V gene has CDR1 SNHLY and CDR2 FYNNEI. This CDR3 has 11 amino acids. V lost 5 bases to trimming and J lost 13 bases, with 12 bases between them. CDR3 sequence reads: CASSSRTSQFF. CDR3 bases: TGTGCCAGCAGTAGTCGAACTAGTCAGTTCTTC.

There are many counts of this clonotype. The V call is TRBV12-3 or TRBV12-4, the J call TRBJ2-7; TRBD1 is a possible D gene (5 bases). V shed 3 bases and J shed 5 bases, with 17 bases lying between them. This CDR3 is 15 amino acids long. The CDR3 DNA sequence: TGTGCCAGCAGTTTTAATGCTGGCAGGGTGCACGAGCAGTACTTC. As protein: CASSFNAGRVHEQYF.